These T cell receptor beta chains were read from a single sample in a study of T cells in localized non-small cell lung cancer. Using immunoSEQ multiplex PCR, the repertoire was profiled, and TCRdb retains in-frame clones only, with some absent. The data contain 20,000 or so clones, 83% of them singletons. Sequenced material: peripheral blood, taken before any cancer treatment. These receptors were collected from a man between 35 and 75 years old with stage I lung adenocarcinoma. CDR3s include the opening cysteine and the closing phenylalanine or tryptophan. The order of the fields is clone size, V gene, D gene, J gene, CDR3 protein, CDR3 DNA. D genes are given only for firm matches. Expanded clones are given a class, and other clones once, few, many or no size at all.

>.|TRBV7-9|TRBD1|TRBJ1-1
CASSPGQGMNTEAFF
TGTGCCAGCAGCCCCGGACAGGGGATGAACACTGAAGCTTTCTTT
>.|TRBV7-9|.|TRBJ2-3
CASSSSRATDTQYF
TGTGCCAGCTCGTCATCGCGTGCCACAGATACGCAGTATTTT
>.|TRBV6-5|.|TRBJ2-7
CATRRGRGSYEQYF
TGTGCCACACGCCGGGGGCGGGGTTCCTACGAGCAGTACTTC
>once|TRBV18|.|TRBJ1-5
CASSASVGQPQHF
TGTGCCAGCTCAGCGTCGGTGGGTCAGCCCCAGCATTTT
>.|TRBV15|.|TRBJ2-5
CATSRDPLEGETQYF
TGTGCCACCAGCAGAGATCCCCTGGAGGGGGAGACCCAGTACTTC
>.|TRBV27|TRBD2|TRBJ2-1
CASSLGTSGNEQFF
TGTGCCAGCAGTTTAGGGACTAGCGGGAATGAGCAGTTCTTC
>.|TRBV11-2|TRBD2|TRBJ2-1
CASSSERGGPYNEQFF
TGTGCCAGCAGCTCGGAGCGGGGGGGCCCCTACAATGAGCAGTTCTTC
>.|TRBV27|TRBD1|TRBJ2-1
CASSSQGAGYNEQFF
TGTGCCAGCAGTTCACAGGGGGCGGGCTACAATGAGCAGTTCTTC
>.|TRBV5-4|.|TRBJ1-2
CASSLAADSNYGYTF
TGTGCCAGCAGCTTGGCCGCAGACTCTAACTATGGCTACACCTTC
>.|TRBV27|.|TRBJ1-2
CASSLTGLYGYTF
TGTGCCAGCAGTTTAACAGGCCTCTATGGCTACACCTTC
>.|TRBV29-1|TRBD1|TRBJ2-7
CSAEGWQGVNYEQYF
TGCAGCGCTGAGGGTTGGCAGGGGGTTAACTACGAGCAGTACTTC
>.|TRBV19|TRBD1|TRBJ1-2
CASSMTGNYGYTF
TGTGCCAGTAGTATGACAGGGAACTATGGCTACACCTTC
>.|TRBV28|.|TRBJ1-1
CASSLYVTEAFF
TGTGCCAGCAGTTTATATGTCACTGAAGCTTTCTTT
>.|TRBV9|.|TRBJ2-1
CASSVDGLSSYNEQFF
TGTGCCAGCAGCGTAGACGGACTCAGCTCCTACAATGAGCAGTTCTTC
>.|TRBV23-1|.|TRBJ2-6
CASSLQFTQQSRANVLTF
TGCGCCAGCAGTCTGCAATTTACGCAACAAAGTCGGGCCAACGTCCTGACTTTC
>.|TRBV7-9|.|TRBJ2-7
CASSFYGTYEQYF
TGTGCCAGCAGCTTTTACGGCACCTACGAGCAGTACTTC
>.|TRBV20-1|.|TRBJ1-2
CSANGQYGYTF
TGCAGTGCTAACGGACAGTATGGCTACACCTTC
>.|TRBV23-1|TRBD1|TRBJ2-3
CASSPTGVGNGSTDTQYF
TGCGCCAGCAGCCCGACAGGGGTAGGAAACGGGAGCACAGATACGCAGTATTTT
>.|TRBV7-2|.|TRBJ1-2
CASSLEGGTDPYGYTF
TGTGCCAGCAGCTTAGAGGGCGGCACTGACCCCTATGGCTACACCTTC
>.|TRBV13|.|TRBJ2-7
CASSLGSYEQYF
TGTGCCAGCAGCCTCGGCTCCTACGAGCAGTACTTC
>few|TRBV2|.|TRBJ2-4
CASGGLAKNIQYF
TGTGCCAGCGGTGGGTTAGCCAAAAACATTCAGTACTTC
>.|TRBV6-4|.|TRBJ2-7
CASSGEQGHEQYF
TGTGCCAGCAGTGGGGAACAGGGACACGAGCAGTACTTC
>.|TRBV28|.|TRBJ2-6
CASSSDKAGANVLTF
TGTGCCAGCAGTTCGGACAAAGCTGGGGCCAACGTCCTGACTTTC
>.|TRBV19|TRBD1|TRBJ1-5
CASSLLGQGVIPQHF
TGTGCCAGTAGTTTACTCGGACAGGGGGTCATCCCCCAGCATTTT
>.|TRBV9|.|TRBJ2-3
CASSNSAGDTQYF
TGTGCCAGCAGCAACTCCGCAGGAGATACGCAGTATTTT
>.|TRBV4-1|.|TRBJ2-1
CASSQDPPSEYSYNEQFF
TGCGCCAGCAGCCAAGATCCGCCTAGCGAATACTCCTACAATGAGCAGTTCTTC
>.|TRBV28|.|TRBJ1-1
CASSPSGGPMNTEAFF
TGTGCCAGCAGTCCCTCCGGAGGACCGATGAACACTGAAGCTTTCTTT
>.|TRBV10-3|TRBD1|TRBJ1-1
CATHNRGVTEAFF
TGTGCCACCCATAACAGGGGAGTCACTGAAGCTTTCTTT
>.|TRBV28|TRBD1|TRBJ2-7
CASSTHLIPGQNPYEQYF
TGTGCCAGCAGTACCCACTTAATTCCGGGACAGAATCCCTACGAGCAGTACTTC
>.|TRBV28|.|TRBJ2-2
CASSPDWNTGELFF
TGTGCCAGCAGCCCGGACTGGAACACCGGGGAGCTGTTTTTT
>.|TRBV5-4|.|TRBJ1-6
CASSYGGSPLHF
TGTGCCAGCAGCTATGGGGGATCACCCCTCCACTTT
>.|TRBV7-2|TRBD2|TRBJ2-7
CASSAGLAGGYEQYF
TGTGCCAGCAGCGCGGGACTAGCGGGGGGGTACGAGCAGTACTTC
>.|TRBV30|.|TRBJ1-3
CAWSVATGNTIYF
TGTGCCTGGAGTGTCGCCACTGGAAACACCATATATTTT
>.|TRBV5-1|.|TRBJ2-7
CASSTAGIRYEQYF
TGCGCCAGCAGCACCGCAGGGATAAGGTACGAGCAGTACTTC
>.|TRBV19|TRBD1|TRBJ2-7
CASRAAEGASYEQYF
TGTGCCAGTAGGGCCGCTGAGGGGGCGAGCTACGAGCAGTACTTC
>.|TRBV9|.|TRBJ2-1
CASSLLGGSYNEQFF
TGTGCCAGCAGCCTCCTAGGGGGCTCCTACAATGAGCAGTTCTTC
>.|TRBV6-9|.|TRBJ1-3
CASRPSTEAGNTIYF
TGTGCCAGCAGGCCCTCGACAGAGGCTGGAAACACCATATATTTT
>.|TRBV19|TRBD1|TRBJ1-1
CASSTGQRGGEAFF
TGTGCCAGTAGTACGGGACAGAGAGGTGGTGAAGCTTTCTTT
>.|TRBV2|TRBD1|TRBJ1-1
CASNQGATEAFF
TGTGCCAGCAATCAGGGGGCCACTGAAGCTTTCTTT
>.|TRBV7-8|.|TRBJ2-1
CASSLGRSHSYNEQFF
TGTGCCAGCAGCTTAGGGCGGAGCCACTCCTACAATGAGCAGTTCTTC
>.|TRBV19|TRBD1|TRBJ2-1
CASSAPTGAPTHNEQFF
TGTGCCAGTAGTGCTCCAACAGGGGCTCCAACCCACAATGAGCAGTTCTTC
>.|TRBV6-1|.|TRBJ1-2
CASSVVVREGNYGYTF
TGTGCCAGCAGTGTAGTCGTAAGGGAAGGGAACTATGGCTACACCTTC
>.|TRBV6-8|.|TRBJ1-5
CASSPPNRANQPQHF
TGTGCCAGCAGCCCCCCTAACAGGGCTAATCAGCCCCAGCATTTT